This T cell receptor (beta chain) was documented in a study of PD-1 blockade in classical Hodgkin lymphoma. Produced via immunoSEQ multiplex PCR; TCRdb's table is partial and in-frame only. This table holds roughly 23,000 clones, 90% to 95% found once. The time point denotes: newly diagnosed, previously untreated cHL patient sample. Magnetic depletion of unwanted cells isolated CD4+ T cells from thawed PBMCs. V shed 5 bases and J 0 bases; nucleotides not matched to a gene: 13. From germline, CDR1 is SNHLY and CDR2 FYNNEI. The CDR3 contains 19 residues. The source is a human donor with classical Hodgkin lymphoma. Sequenced sample: CD4+ T cells from blood. The chain links TRBV2 to TRBJ2-1; 10 bases fit TRBD2. CDR3: CASSPGLAAKLSSYNEQFF. For the CDR3, the DNA is TGTGCCAGCAGTCCAGGACTAGCGGCGAAGTTAAGCTCCTACAATGAGCAGTTCTTC.